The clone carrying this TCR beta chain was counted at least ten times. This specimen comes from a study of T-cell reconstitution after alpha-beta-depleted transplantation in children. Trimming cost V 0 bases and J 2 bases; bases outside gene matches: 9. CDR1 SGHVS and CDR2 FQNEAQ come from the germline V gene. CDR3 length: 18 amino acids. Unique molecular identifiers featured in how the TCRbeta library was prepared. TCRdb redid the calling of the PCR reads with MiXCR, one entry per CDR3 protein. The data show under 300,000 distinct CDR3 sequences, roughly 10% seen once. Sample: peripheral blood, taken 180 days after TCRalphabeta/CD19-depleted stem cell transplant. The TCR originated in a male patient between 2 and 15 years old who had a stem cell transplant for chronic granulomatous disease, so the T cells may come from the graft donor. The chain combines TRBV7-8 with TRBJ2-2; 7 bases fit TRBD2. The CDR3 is CASSLALMAGENTGELFF. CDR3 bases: TGTGCCAGCAGCTTAGCACTAATGGCGGGAGAAAACACCGGGGAGCTGTTTTTT.